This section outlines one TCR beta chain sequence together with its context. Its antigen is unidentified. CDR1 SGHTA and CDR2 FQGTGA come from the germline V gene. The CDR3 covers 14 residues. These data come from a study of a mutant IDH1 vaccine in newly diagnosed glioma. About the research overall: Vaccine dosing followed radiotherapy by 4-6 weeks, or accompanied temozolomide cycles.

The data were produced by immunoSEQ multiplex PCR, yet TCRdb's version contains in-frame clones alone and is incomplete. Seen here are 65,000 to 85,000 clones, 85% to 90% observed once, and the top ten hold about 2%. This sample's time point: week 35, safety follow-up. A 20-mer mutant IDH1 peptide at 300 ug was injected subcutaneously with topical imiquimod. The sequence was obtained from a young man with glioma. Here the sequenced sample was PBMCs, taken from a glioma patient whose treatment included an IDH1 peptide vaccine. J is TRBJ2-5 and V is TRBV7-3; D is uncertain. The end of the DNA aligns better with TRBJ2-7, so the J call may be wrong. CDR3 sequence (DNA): TGTGCCAGCAGCTTCGGCGGCGCCTCGGACGAGCAGTACTTC. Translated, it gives CASSFGGASDEQYF.